This T cell receptor (beta chain) was obtained from a study of T cells in Graves' hyperthyroidism and ophthalmopathy. On the study more broadly: At initial diagnosis, before any treatment had begun, peripheral blood was obtained.

Patients with uncontrolled infections, other autoimmune diseases, pregnancy or lactation were excluded. TCR beta CDR3 regions were amplified from RNA. Carried out on the TCR CDR3, a first-round RT-PCR used the HTBI primer set. TCRdb fed the multiplex PCR reads into MiXCR, producing one record per CDR3 protein. Of over 550,000 distinct CDR3 sequences detected, 16% appear once; the ten largest clones hold 18%. A word on this clonotype: What it binds is not known.

Overall study results and limits: From stable hyperthyroidism, ophthalmopathy was set apart by a 13 V-J model. Most thyroid clonotypes with frequency above 0.001 were detected in blood.

Trimming cost V 6 bases and J 3 bases; bases outside gene matches: 5. CDR3 size: 14 residues. Germline-derived CDR1 and CDR2 are LNHDA and SQIVND (reference sequence). This sequence joins TRBV19 and TRBJ1-5, with 7 bases aligning to TRBD1. The clonotype originates from a woman aged 18-35 years with Graves' hyperthyroidism. The sequenced sample was blood. This chain's CDR3 is CASRQGPNNQPQHF. The CDR3, as DNA: TGTGCCAGTAGACAGGGGCCGAACAATCAGCCCCAGCATTTT.